A single sample gave rise to the 7 T cell receptor beta chains below, sequenced in a study of cytomegalovirus exposure and HLA in healthy donors. PCR primers comprised 60 Vbeta and 13 Jbeta primers. Clones were read by immunoSEQ multiplex PCR, and TCRdb kept only the in-frame ones, dropping some. The sample records 150,000 or so clones, approximately 82% being singletons. The specimen was PBMCs. The origin of the receptors is a woman aged 45-59 years in good health and CMV-seropositive.

The V call is TRBV6-5, the J call TRBJ2-7, with 8 nucleotides matching TRBD2. V lost 0 bases to trimming and J lost 2 bases; unmatched junction nucleotides: 3. The germline V gene has CDR1 MNHEY and CDR2 SVGAGI. The CDR3 extends over 15 amino acids. The CDR3 protein is CASSYSSGAPYEQYF. As DNA, the CDR3 is TGTGCCAGCAGTTACTCTAGCGGGGCCCCCTACGAGCAGTACTTC.

This chain uses TRBV6-6 with TRBJ1-5; D gene unclear. Germline lookup yields CDR1 MNHNY and CDR2 SVGAGI (reference sequence). CDR3 size: 16 residues. Trimming shortened V by 4 bases and J by 2 bases, and 15 bases separated the two germline ends. CDR3 residues: CASSSESGSGNQPQHF. DNA of the CDR3: TGTGCCAGCAGTTCCGAGTCCGGGAGTGGCAATCAGCCCCAGCATTTT.

The chain links TRBV14 to TRBJ2-5; no definite D call. V was pared by 1 base and J by 5 bases, with 14 bases between. CDR1 is SGHDN, CDR2 FVKESK, per germline. The CDR3 totals 15 residues. The CDR3 DNA reads TGTGCCAGCAGCCAAGTAGCCTGGCCGCGGGAGACCCAGTACTTC. Amino acid sequence: CASSQVAWPRETQYF. The whole variable domain, filled in from reference TRBV14 and TRBJ2-5, reads EAGVTQFPSHSVIEKGQTVTLRCDPISGHDNLYWYRRVMGKEIKFLLHFVKESKQDESGMPNNRFLAERTGGTYSTLKVQPAELEDSGVYFCASSQVAWPRETQYFGPGTRLLVL.

The genes are TRBV10-1 and TRBJ2-7; the D gene is possibly TRBD2 (5 bases). The V end was cut by 5 bases, the J end by 3 bases, with 14 bases between. The V gene's germline CDR1 is WNHNN and CDR2 SYGVQD (reference sequence). The CDR3 contains 14 residues. The CDR3 is CASSSAGLDYEQYF. In DNA, the CDR3 is TGCGCCAGCAGTTCCGCGGGTCTTGACTACGAGCAGTACTTC.

V and J are TRBV7-9 and TRBJ1-5; tentative D call: TRBD1 (6 bases). Between the trimmed V and J ends, which lost 1 base and 2 bases, there was a span of 21 bases. The CDR3 runs to 19 residues. Per germline, CDR1 SEHNR and CDR2 FQNEAQ (reference sequence). The CDR3: CASSLGGGGGAGGNQPQHF. The DNA of the CDR3 is TGTGCCAGCAGCTTAGGGGGCGGCGGGGGCGCGGGAGGCAATCAGCCCCAGCATTTT. The full variable domain, rest sourced from reference TRBV7-9 and TRBJ1-5, is DTGVSQNPRHKITKRGQNVTFRCDPISEHNRLYWYRQTLGQGPEFLTYFQNEAQLEKSRLLSDRFSAERPKGSFSTLEIQRTEQGDSAMYLCASSLGGGGGAGGNQPQHFGDGTRLSIL.

This clone was recorded a few times. The chain is built from TRBV2 and TRBJ2-5; 8 positions agree with TRBD1. The end of the DNA is better explained by TRBJ2-7, so the J call may be wrong. Looked up from germline, CDR1 is SNHLY and CDR2 is FYNNEI. CDR3 size: 15 residues. This chain's CDR3 is CASSEFQGAWYEQYF. The CDR3 region has the DNA TGTGCCAGCAGTGAGTTTCAGGGGGCTTGGTACGAGCAGTACTTC.

The chain is built from TRBV27 and TRBJ1-2, with D maybe TRBD1 (6 bases). Germline V lookup: CDR1 MNHEY, CDR2 SMNVEV (reference sequence). This CDR3 has 14 residues. The V end lost 6 bases, the J end lost 2 bases, and 13 bases lay between the germline ends. The CDR3 region has the DNA TGTGCCAGCAGACACTCCGGGACAAACTATGGCTACACCTTC. It encodes CASRHSGTNYGYTF.